These 32 T cell receptor beta chains came from one sample sequenced in a study of blood T cells in healthy people across ages. Alongside a J-beta primer mix, a sample-barcoded 5' primer served in a second PCR lasting roughly 7 to 11 cycles. One entry per CDR3 protein results from TCRdb running MiXCR on the 5' RACE reads. The sample lists some 880,000 distinct CDR3 sequences, roughly 35% occurring once. Sequencing was done on a sample of blood. These receptors were taken from a man younger than 35 in good health.

J is TRBJ2-3 and V is TRBV12-3 or TRBV12-4; D may be TRBD1 (6 bases). The CDR3 runs to 15 residues. V shed 7 bases and J shed 2 bases, with 16 bases lying between them. The CDR3 bases are TGTGCCAGCACCAGGCGAGGGGGACCCACAGATACGCAGTATTTT. It is translated as CASTRRGGPTDTQYF.

This clonotype was observed a few times. The CDR3 bases are TGTGCCAGCAGCTCCCAGGGACCGGCTAATGAAAAACTGTTTTTT. Its translation: CASSSQGPANEKLFF. This sequence joins TRBV7-2 and TRBJ1-4; perhaps TRBD1 as D (5 bases). V lost 4 bases and J lost 3, with 12 bases in between. This CDR3 is 15 amino acids long. Germline CDR1 and CDR2: SGHTA and FQGNSA.

With respect to this clonotype: This may stem from a read error, because a much larger clone lies one nucleotide away. The chain links TRBV9 to TRBJ2-5, with TRBD2 matching over 8 bases. Trimming removed 3 bases from V and 11 bases from J; junction bases left unmatched: 15. The CDR3 extends over 15 amino acids. CDR1 and CDR2 from the germline V gene are SGDLS and YYNGEE. The DNA of the CDR3 is TGTGCCAGCAGCGGCCGAGCGGGGGATGTCAATGAGCAGTACTTC. Its translation is CASSGRAGDVNEQYF.

This clonotype was detected only a few times. This sequence joins TRBV9 and TRBJ1-2, with 8 bases lining up with TRBD1. Germline V lookup: CDR1 SGDLS, CDR2 YYNGEE. The CDR3 consists of 13 residues. V trimming: 0 bases; J trimming: 10 bases; junction bases outside the gene matches: 5. The CDR3 DNA follows: TGTGCCAGCAGCGTAGCTGGTCAGGGGGCCTACACCTTC. Residues: CASSVAGQGAYTF.

This clonotype was seen a handful of times. Given a much more abundant clone one base away, this may be a read error. This rearrangement joins TRBV5-1 to TRBJ2-5, with 7 bases fitting TRBD1. J lost 11 bases, V lost 1 base, and 17 bases had no gene match. The CDR3 sequence is 16 residues long. The V gene's germline CDR1 is SGHRS and CDR2 YFSETQ. The CDR3 region has the DNA TGCGCCAGCAGCTTGTCGACAGGGCTAAATTACAATGAGCAGTACTTC. It translates to CASSLSTGLNYNEQYF. Using reference TRBV5-1 and TRBJ2-5 for the parts outside the CDR3, the full variable domain is KAGVTQTPRYLIKTRGQQVTLSCSPISGHRSVSWYQQTPGQGLQFLFEYFSETQRNKGNFPGRFSGRQFSNSRSEMNVSTLELGDSALYLCASSLSTGLNYNEQYFGPGTRLLVL.

The chain combines TRBV6-6 with TRBJ1-2, with TRBD1 matching over 7 bases. J lost 4 bases, V lost 5 bases, and 13 bases had no gene match. CDR3 length: 16 residues. Looked up from germline, CDR1 is MNHNY and CDR2 is SVGAGI (reference sequence). The CDR3 reads CASSPPQGDSGYGYTF. CDR3 sequence (DNA): TGTGCCAGCAGTCCTCCTCAGGGGGACTCCGGCTATGGCTACACCTTC.

V gene TRBV5-1 combines with J gene TRBJ2-5; D perhaps matches TRBD2 (7 bases). Between the trimmed V and J ends, which lost 1 base and 5 bases, there was a span of 21 bases. Germline V gene data show CDR1 as SGHRS and CDR2 as YFSETQ. The CDR3 spans 17 residues. The DNA of the CDR3 is TGCGCCAGCAGCTTGAATAACGGACTAGGGGGATTTGAGACCCAGTACTTC. Translation gives CASSLNNGLGGFETQYF.

The J gene is TRBJ2-1, the V gene TRBV6-1, with 14 bases that match TRBD2. This CDR3 spans 18 amino acids. The ends lost 10 bases at V and 4 bases at J; junction bases unmatched: 15. Germline CDR1 reads MNHNS; CDR2 reads SASEGT. In nucleotides, the CDR3 is TGTGCCAACAGGACTAGCGGGGGGCGAACGAAATCTTACAATGAGCAGTTCTTC. It yields the protein CANRTSGGRTKSYNEQFF.

The V gene is TRBV7-2, the J gene TRBJ1-4, with D unclear. CDR1 SGHTA and CDR2 FQGNSA come from the germline V gene. The CDR3 contains 15 residues. V lost 4 bases, J lost 4 bases, and 13 bases lay in between. The CDR3 bases are TGTGCCAGCAGCTCACAAGCCGGGGTTAATGAAAAACTGTTTTTT. Translated, it gives CASSSQAGVNEKLFF. Filled out from reference TRBV7-2 and TRBJ1-4, the complete variable domain reads GAGVSQSPSNKVTEKGKDVELRCDPISGHTALYWYRQSLGQGLEFLIYFQGNSAPDKSGLPSDRFSAERTGGSVSTLTIQRTQQEDSAVYLCASSSQAGVNEKLFFGSGTQLSVL.

The table lists this clonotype with a few counts. V usage is TRBV20-1 and J usage is TRBJ2-4; 13 positions match TRBD2. The closer fit of TRBJ2-7 to the DNA end suggests the J call may be wrong. The CDR3 contains 20 residues. The germline V gene has CDR1 DFQATT and CDR2 SNEGSKA (reference sequence). In DNA, the CDR3 is TGCAGTGCTAGAGGGCCCCCACGGACTAGCGGGGGTAAAAGCTCCTACGAGCAGTACTTC. Its translation is CSARGPPRTSGGKSSYEQYF.

This clonotype has more than one count but fewer than ten. The chain uses TRBV6-1 and TRBJ1-1; no clear D gene. With 2 bases removed from V and 2 bases from J, the gap between germline ends came to 6 bases. Germline assignment: CDR1 MNHNS and CDR2 SASEGT. The length of the CDR3 is 13 residues. CDR3: CASSESVNTEAFF. For the CDR3, the DNA is TGTGCCAGCAGTGAATCAGTTAACACTGAAGCTTTCTTT.

A single count supports this clonotype. The chain links TRBV5-1 to TRBJ2-3; TRBD1 might be the D (5 bases). Trimming left V 3 bases short and J 0 bases short, with 11 bases between. In germline, CDR1 is SGHRS, CDR2 YFSETQ. The CDR3 spans 15 residues. CDR3 region: CASSSTATSTDTQYF. In DNA form, the CDR3 reads TGCGCCAGCAGCTCGACAGCAACTAGCACAGATACGCAGTATTTT.

This clonotype was found many times. The chain has TRBV9 and TRBJ2-5; 10 nucleotides match TRBD2. Germline loops: CDR1 SGDLS, CDR2 YYNGEE. Trimming removed 6 bases from V and 2 bases from J; junction bases left unmatched: 4. CDR3 length: 14 amino acids. The CDR3 reads CASTERGGQETQYF. The CDR3 DNA follows: TGTGCCAGCACTGAGCGGGGGGGACAAGAGACCCAGTACTTC. Full variable domain (outside the CDR3, taken from reference TRBV9 and TRBJ2-5): DSGVTQTPKHLITATGQRVTLRCSPRSGDLSVYWYQQSLDQGLQFLIQYYNGEERAKGNILERFSAQQFPDLHSELNLSSLELGDSALYFCASTERGGQETQYFGPGTRLLVL.

In its sample, this clonotype was seen many times. The J gene is TRBJ2-5, the V gene TRBV6-6; weak D call: TRBD2 (5 bases). The J call may not be correct, given that the DNA end is closer to TRBJ2-7. CDR3 size: 14 residues. CDR1 and CDR2 (germline): MNHNY, SVGAGI (reference sequence). The CDR3 protein is CASSYSSGFHEQYF. Here the CDR3 DNA reads TGTGCCAGCAGTTACTCGAGCGGCTTCCACGAGCAGTACTTC.

This clonotype was recorded at least ten times. This chain connects TRBV7-9 to TRBJ2-7; D gene uncertain. V dropped 5 bases and J dropped 2 bases, with 10 bases sitting between them. CDR3 length equals 13 residues. Per the germline V gene, CDR1 is SEHNR and CDR2 is FQNEAQ (reference sequence). The CDR3, as DNA: TGTGCCAGCAGCATGATCCAGACCTACGAGCAGTACTTC. Its protein product is CASSMIQTYEQYF. Together with reference TRBV7-9 and TRBJ2-7, the CDR3 gives the full variable domain: DTGVSQNPRHKITKRGQNVTFRCDPISEHNRLYWYRQTLGQGPEFLTYFQNEAQLEKSRLLSDRFSAERPKGSFSTLEIQRTEQGDSAMYLCASSMIQTYEQYFGPGTRLTVT.

This clonotype was observed a few times. Here the CDR3 DNA reads TGTGCCAGCCGGGACAGGGGAGATAATGAAAAACTGTTTTTT. Its protein is CASRDRGDNEKLFF. The chain links TRBV2 to TRBJ1-4; 10 positions agree with TRBD1. The CDR3 is made up of 14 amino acids. Germline assignment: CDR1 SNHLY and CDR2 FYNNEI. V shed 8 bases and J 4 bases; nucleotides not matched to a gene: 4.

This clonotype was recorded a few times. The chain recombines TRBV4-2 with TRBJ2-2; 9 positions agree with TRBD1. Germline CDR1 and CDR2: LGHNA and YNFKEQ. This CDR3 has 16 amino acids. With V trimmed by 4 bases and J by 4 bases, 7 bases remained unmatched. The CDR3 region is CASSLNPGQGTGELFF. DNA for the CDR3: TGTGCCAGCAGCCTAAATCCGGGACAGGGCACCGGGGAGCTGTTTTTT.

At least ten counts were recorded for this clonotype. The genes are TRBV4-2 and TRBJ2-7; TRBD1 aligns across 9 bases. V shed 0 bases, J shed 3 bases, and the junction held 3 bases outside the gene matches. This CDR3 spans 15 amino acids. Germline CDR1 is LGHNA and CDR2 is YNFKEQ. CDR3 sequence reads: CASSQDTGGFYEQYF. The CDR3 DNA reads as TGTGCCAGCAGCCAAGATACAGGGGGCTTCTACGAGCAGTACTTC.

The rearrangement uses TRBV29-1 and TRBJ1-1; 7 bases line up with TRBD1. The CDR3 sequence is 12 residues long. Trimming removed 5 bases from V and 1 base from J; junction bases left unmatched: 1. Looked up from germline, CDR1 is SQVTM and CDR2 is ANQGSEA. In DNA, the CDR3 is TGCAGCGTTCAGGGGGAGAACACTGAAGCTTTCTTT. Translated: CSVQGENTEAFF. The entire variable domain, with the rest obtained from reference TRBV29-1 and TRBJ1-1, is as follows: SAVISQKPSRDICQRGTSLTIQCQVDSQVTMMFWYRQQPGQSLTLIATANQGSEATYESGFVIDKFPISRPNLTFSTLTVSNMSPEDSSIYLCSVQGENTEAFFGQGTRLTVV.

This sequence joins TRBV15 and TRBJ2-3; tentatively, D is TRBD1 (5 bases). The CDR3 contains 16 residues. Trimming removed 1 base at V and 3 bases at J, with 14 bases between. Germline loops: CDR1 LNHNV, CDR2 YYDKDF (reference sequence). CDR3 loop: CATSRVGREGTDTQYF. DNA of the CDR3: TGTGCCACCAGCAGAGTAGGCAGGGAAGGTACAGATACGCAGTATTTT.

In this sample, this clonotype turned up a few times. The CDR3 nucleotides read TGTGCCAGCAGTCACACCTTAGGACAGGGCGAAGAGACCCAGTACTTC. Translating gives CASSHTLGQGEETQYF. The chain carries TRBV28 and TRBJ2-5; TRBD1 matches 8 bases. The CDR3 spans 16 residues. Germline V gene sequence: CDR1 MDHEN, CDR2 SYDVKM. Unmatched junction bases numbered 11, after V lost 5 bases and J lost 3 bases. Looking up the rest from reference TRBV28 and TRBJ2-5 gives the full variable domain: DVKVTQSSRYLVKRTGEKVFLECVQDMDHENMFWYRQDPGLGLRLIYFSYDVKMKEKGDIPEGYSVSREKKERFSLILESASTNQTSMYLCASSHTLGQGEETQYFGPGTRLLVL.

This clonotype was counted only a few times. The rearrangement uses TRBV20-1 and TRBJ1-2; the match to TRBD1 covers 7 bases. CDR3 size: 15 residues. Germline CDR1 DFQATT, CDR2 SNEGSKA (reference sequence). CDR3: CSAGNPGQANYGYTF. CDR3 in DNA: TGCAGCGCAGGGAACCCCGGACAGGCTAACTATGGCTACACCTTC.

This clonotype was seen a single time. The chain has TRBV20-1 and TRBJ1-5; 8 bases match TRBD1. Germline CDR1 and CDR2: DFQATT and SNEGSKA (reference sequence). Trimming took 5 bases from V and 1 from J; bases not matched to a gene: 10. The length of the CDR3 is 16 residues. The CDR3 sequence is CSARQGRENSNQPQHF. The CDR3 DNA sequence: TGCAGTGCTCGACAGGGGCGTGAAAACAGCAATCAGCCCCAGCATTTT.

This clonotype was seen more than once but under ten times. The J gene is TRBJ1-1, the V gene TRBV20-1; 11 bases are a match to TRBD1. This CDR3 has 15 amino acids. In germline, CDR1 is DFQATT, CDR2 SNEGSKA (reference sequence). V dropped 6 bases and J dropped 0; count of bases not matched to a gene: 6. The CDR3 DNA follows: TGCAGTGCCAAGGACAGGGGGCGTATGAACACTGAAGCTTTCTTT. Its translation: CSAKDRGRMNTEAFF.

Remarks on this clonotype: One end of the junction is discordant with germline, which a read error may explain. This sequence joins TRBV5-1 and TRBJ1-2; no firm D call. Germline CDR1 reads SGHRS; CDR2 reads YFSETQ. The CDR3 sequence is 16 residues long. CDR3 in amino acids: CASSLAALRPDYGCTF. DNA of the CDR3: TGCGCCAGCAGCTTGGCCGCACTCAGGCCTGACTATGGCTGCACCTTC.

The rearrangement joins TRBV4-3 to TRBJ2-1; D is perhaps TRBD2 (6 bases). The CDR3 runs 12 residues. Per germline, CDR1 LGHNA and CDR2 YSLEER. Trimming took 8 bases from V and 9 from J, leaving 14 bases between them. CDR3 in amino acids: CASGTVGGEQFF. The CDR3 DNA reads TGCGCCAGCGGAACCGTGGGGGGTGAGCAGTTCTTC.

This clonotype showed up just once. With a much larger clone just one base away, this may be a read error. This sequence joins TRBV20-1 and TRBJ2-1; 8 nucleotides agree with TRBD2. The J call may be faulty, since TRBJ2-7 better matches the DNA end. From germline, CDR1 is DFQATT and CDR2 SNEGSKA (reference sequence). The CDR3 length is 14 residues. As DNA, the CDR3 is TGCAGTGCTACGCGGGGGGCCACAAGGAATGAGCAGTACTTC. Its translation: CSATRGATRNEQYF.

V is TRBV6-6 and J is TRBJ1-1; possibly TRBD1 for D (5 bases). V lost 2 bases and J lost 3, with 13 bases in between. From germline, CDR1 is MNHNY and CDR2 SVGAGI (reference sequence). The CDR3 contains 15 residues. CDR3 in amino acids: CASSYEAGSHTEAFF. The CDR3 nucleotides are TGTGCCAGCAGTTACGAGGCAGGGAGTCACACTGAAGCTTTCTTT.

This clonotype was detected only a few times. This rearrangement joins TRBV24-1 to TRBJ2-5; D tentatively reads TRBD1 or TRBD2 (6 bases each). V was cut by 5 bases and J by 11 bases, with 20 bases left in between. The CDR3 runs to 14 residues. Germline CDR1 and CDR2: KGHDR and SFDVKD. The CDR3 DNA follows: TGTGCCACCAGTGGCCAGGGGAGGAACAGTGAGCAGTACTTC. The encoded protein is CATSGQGRNSEQYF.

In this sample, this clonotype turned up a few times. The CDR3 coding sequence is TGCAGTGCTGATACAGGGGGCAGCAATCAGCCCCAGCATTTT. Translating it yields CSADTGGSNQPQHF. J is TRBJ1-5 and V is TRBV20-1; 9 positions match TRBD1. This CDR3 contains 14 residues. Germline V gene lookup returns CDR1 DFQATT and CDR2 SNEGSKA (reference sequence). Trimming at V came to 5 bases and at J to 1 base, leaving 3 bases not matched to a gene.

This clonotype showed up many times. The chain combines TRBV29-1 with TRBJ1-2; D may be TRBD1 (5 bases). Trimming removed 8 bases at V and 4 bases at J, with 11 bases between. CDR3 length: 11 residues. Germline lookup yields CDR1 SQVTM and CDR2 ANQGSEA. The CDR3 nucleotides read TGCAGCTGCCGGGACGGCTATGGCTACACCTTC. Protein: CSCRDGYGYTF.

The CDR3 spells CASTRPKETQYF. The CDR3 DNA reads TGTGCCAGCACCAGACCCAAAGAGACCCAGTACTTC. The chain combines TRBV6-2 or TRBV6-3 with TRBJ2-5; no clear D gene. Looked up from germline, CDR1 is MNHEY and CDR2 is SVGEGT. The CDR3 is made up of 12 amino acids. V lost 7 bases and J 3 bases, leaving 9 bases between the germline ends.